This entry describes one TCR beta chain. Antigen: not known. PCR used 60 Vbeta primers and 13 Jbeta primers. Produced via immunoSEQ multiplex PCR; TCRdb's table is partial and in-frame only. The data show more than 150,000 clones, about three quarters seen once. Trimming cost V 1 base and J 8 bases, with 14 bases left between them. The CDR3 is 15 residues long. Germline loops: CDR1 MGHRA, CDR2 YSYEKL. This entry comes from a study of cytomegalovirus exposure and HLA in healthy donors. Study findings and constraints: Several of the most significant clusters were apparently associated with common viral pathogens in a later analysis. A list of around 160 TCR beta chains associated with cytomegalovirus was given. An observed cluster of highly shared sequence variants was recorded as a likely sequencing artifact. Roughly uniform sequencing depth across donors was assumed, possibly incorrectly.

The V gene is TRBV4-1, the J gene TRBJ1-4; the D is unclear. The material sequenced was PBMCs. This clonotype was obtained from a woman between 50 and 59 years old in good health and CMV-seropositive. The CDR3 coding sequence is TGCGCCAGCAGCCAAGTGGCGGGTTTCGGGGAAAAACTGTTTTTT. Protein product: CASSQVAGFGEKLFF.